Reported below is one T cell receptor beta chain. Its specificity is unknown. This sample is drawn from a study of T cell responses to AZD1222 COVID-19 vaccine. Study-level results: After two AZD1222 doses, spike-specific TCR breadth and depth rose versus day 0. It should be noted that donors were predominantly white British and more often female, and clonal diversity was possibly underestimated. The CD4 TCRs associated with vaccination extended across spike and predominated at 160-218 and 743-854.

Sequenced by immunoSEQ multiplex PCR; TCRdb stores in-frame clones only, minus some. The sample yields 85,000 to 90,000 clones, roughly 87% seen once. The CDR3 runs to 12 residues. Trimming removed 8 bases from V and 4 bases from J, with 10 bases in between. CDR1 and CDR2 (germline): SGHAT, FQDESV (reference sequence). The clonotype was recovered from an adult in good health. The sequencing here drew on peripheral blood, taken on day 0 of AZD1222 vaccination. V and J are TRBV11-1 and TRBJ2-3; D gene uncertain. This chain's CDR3 is CASGTQADTQYF. The CDR3 nucleotides are TGTGCCAGCGGAACTCAGGCAGATACGCAGTATTTT.